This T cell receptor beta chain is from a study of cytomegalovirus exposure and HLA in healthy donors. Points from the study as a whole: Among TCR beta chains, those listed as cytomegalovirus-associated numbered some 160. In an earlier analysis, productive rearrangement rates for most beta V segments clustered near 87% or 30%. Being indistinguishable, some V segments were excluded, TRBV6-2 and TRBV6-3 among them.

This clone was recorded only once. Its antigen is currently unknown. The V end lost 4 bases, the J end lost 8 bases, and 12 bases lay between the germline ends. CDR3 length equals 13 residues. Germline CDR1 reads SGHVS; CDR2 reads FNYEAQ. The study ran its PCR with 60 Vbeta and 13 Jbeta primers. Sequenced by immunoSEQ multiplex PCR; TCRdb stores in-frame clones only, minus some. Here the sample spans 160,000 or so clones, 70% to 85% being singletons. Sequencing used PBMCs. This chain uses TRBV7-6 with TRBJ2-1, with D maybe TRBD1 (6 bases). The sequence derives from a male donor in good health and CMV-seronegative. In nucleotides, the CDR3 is TGTGCCAGCAGCTACTTGGGGGCGGATGAGCAGTTCTTC. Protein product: CASSYLGADEQFF. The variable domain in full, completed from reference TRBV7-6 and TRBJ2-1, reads GAGVSQSPRYKVTKRGQDVALRCDPISGHVSLYWYRQALGQGPEFLTYFNYEAQQDKSGLPNDRFSAERPEGSISTLTIQRTEQRDSAMYRCASSYLGADEQFFGPGTRLTVL.